This TCR beta chain was documented in a study of blood T cell repertoires in COVID-19 (dated by TCRdb to the early 2020s). Concerning the study at large: Samples covering the acute and convalescent phases of COVID-19 were provided by collaborators in the United States, Italy and Spain. Deeply sampled blood TCRbeta repertoires from subjects exposed to, actively infected with, or recovered from COVID-19 were included in the dataset. The sample metadata nearly always contained a de-identified subject ID, COVID-19 status, age in years and sex. Samples were obtained from the ongoing ImmuneRACE study (first 160 participants) and from about 1,300 subjects provided by 6 global collaborators. Where available, HLA class I and class II types were obtained from metadata supplied by the sample provider rather than from assay-based typing. The repertoires were released in a freely available public database meant as a resource for research on the immune response to SARS-CoV-2. The material from the prospective study consisted of cDNA or gDNA derived from T cells, B-cell-depleted T cells, or PBMCs. The full study reports these points: The amount of clinical and demographic metadata varied by source and participant and was provided uncurated.

The CDR3 has 12 amino acids, counting the end cysteine and phenylalanine. Just the 36-base CDR3 DNA is kept, in frame starting at base 1. Cut back by 5 bases and 10 bases, the V and J ends lie 12 bases apart. The immunoSEQ Assay, a bias-controlled multiplex PCR, was used to amplify TCRbeta CDR3 regions from genomic DNA. Turning to the authors' computational methods: Nucleated cell counts per sample were estimated from amplification of reference gene primers within the assay. Sequence reads were collapsed and filtered to measure the absolute abundance of every unique TCRbeta CDR3 rearrangement. Productive Simpson clonality was computed per sample as the square root of Simpson's diversity index over productive rearrangements. TCRdb obtained this table from immuneACCESS and retained in-frame rearrangements with V and J assigned. These tables miss some clones; where compared with another copy, unresolved V genes account for less than half of the shortfall, and the remainder is unexplained. That table supplies the V and J calls and clone size; D and trimming were determined from the DNA. The sample data list roughly 100,000 clones, and roughly 80% of these were observed just once. The biggest ten clones account for approximately 15% of the sample.

Each collaborating institution followed its own protocols to collect whole blood in K2EDTA tubes. For TCRbeta analysis, collaborators shipped samples in one of three forms: frozen whole blood, isolated PBMCs, or DNA extracted from either of those sample types. Notes on this clone: Its antigen is currently not known. Per-nucleotide qualities are absent, and no much larger clonotype sits a single base away.

The source material was peripheral blood. The source of this sequence is a woman over 75 with acute or convalescent COVID-19. Recombination linked TRBV12-3 or TRBV12-4 to TRBJ2-1; 6 matching bases give a weak D call of TRBD2. CDR3 sequence: CASSPRLEEQFF. The nucleotide sequence is TGTGCCAGCAGTCCCCGACTAGAAGAGCAGTTCTTC.